This T cell receptor (beta chain) was sequenced during a study of cytomegalovirus exposure and HLA in healthy donors. CDR1 and CDR2 from the germline V gene are SGHVS and FQNEAQ. V was clipped by 2 bases and J by 2 bases; unmatched bases: 3. The CDR3 runs to 15 residues. Study-wide findings and caveats: Later analysis revealed greater clonal expansion in HLA-associated TCR beta chains than in equally common others. The majority of TCR sequences were rare, yet some public TCRs appeared in many donors. Per a prior analysis, the majority of TCR beta V segments were productive roughly 90% or roughly 30% of the time. Presence/absence analyses assumed roughly uniform sequencing depth across donors.

The PCR made use of 60 Vbeta and 13 Jbeta primers. Only in-frame clones appear in the TCRdb table, and some are missing; sequencing was by immunoSEQ multiplex PCR. The table shows 200,000 to 250,000 clones, with 70% to 80% occurring only once. Points on this clone: The antigen is unknown.

This chain connects TRBV7-8 to TRBJ2-3, with 8 bases lining up with TRBD2. The clonotype originates from a woman aged 55-70 years in good health and CMV-seropositive. Sequenced input: PBMCs. This CDR3 reads CASSLMRGVTDTQYF. The DNA for the CDR3 is TGTGCCAGCAGCTTAATGCGGGGGGTCACAGATACGCAGTATTTT.